These T cell receptor beta chains were read from a single sample in a study of response to subunit inactivated influenza vaccine. TCRdb analysed the RT-PCR reads with MiXCR anew, one entry per CDR3 protein. Of approximately 530,000 distinct CDR3 sequences listed, 7.6% were seen once; the top ten hold approximately 12%. The specimen was PBMCs from blood, collected less than 30 months after vaccination. All receptors derive from a man aged 50 to 69 who received an inactivated influenza vaccine. CDR3s include the opening cysteine and the closing phenylalanine or tryptophan.

>TRBV5-1
CASSFRPGNINEQFF
>TRBV5-1
CASSPGTVELADTQYF
>TRBV5-1
CASSLARASGTYEQYF
>TRBV28
CASSPFIWGSGGELFF
>TRBV20-1
CSATLRSGKGSYEQYF
>TRBV24-1
CATSPRRGHRAGELFF
>TRBV7-9
CASSLGVGTGTDTQYF
>TRBV10-1
CASSAQGYTQYF
>TRBV27
CASSPMEGEETQYF
>TRBV18
CASSPRGGLEQYF
>TRBV20-1
CSATAGTALAKNIQYF
>TRBV5-1
CASSSDGTSSDTQYF
>TRBV5-6
CASSFRGGYNQPQHF
>TRBV20-1
CSAHPRTDSNEQFF
>TRBV14
CASSHIAGVSTDTQYF
>TRBV7-6
CASSLGEAGANTGELFF
>TRBV20-1
CSARGTAKETQYF
>TRBV4-1
CASSQDFWGRGNTEAFF
>TRBV12-3/TRBV12-4
CASSFSGRWRSGQPQHF
>TRBV12-3/TRBV12-4
CASSFGIIDEQFF
>TRBV7-9
CASQSLPYNEQFF
>TRBV7-8
CASSPRTGNTEAFF
>TRBV6-4
CASRWAPDYNEQFF
>TRBV14
CASSRTGLRSGELFF
>TRBV5-1
CASRQDRMGNTIYF
>TRBV20-1
CSATSGGGGSYNEQFF
>TRBV2
CASSELSLMYNEQFF
>TRBV12-3/TRBV12-4
CASKSGWENTEAFF
>TRBV28
CASSSQGASGYTF
>TRBV20-1
CSATPTGGRANYGYTF
>TRBV29-1
CSVETLSSYEQYF
>TRBV4-3
CASSHRGEKLFF
>TRBV5-5
CASSLLRDSRGYTF
>TRBV5-6
CASSRQGPFGYTF
>TRBV6-2/TRBV6-3
CASSYSRFAQLLSSYNEQFF
>TRBV5-1
CASSLGGAVGYEQYF
>TRBV7-9
CASSPDWDSLSEKLFF
>TRBV5-1
CASSEQGLTGYTF
>TRBV29-1
CSVSTSVLAKNIQYF
>TRBV4-1
CASSQGPGENTEAFF
>TRBV24-1
CATSKTGTGGHNEQFF
>TRBV12-3/TRBV12-4
CASSQDRGSEAFF
>TRBV11-2
CASSLGAGWETQYF
>TRBV20-1
CSASGAGDYEQYF
>TRBV6-2/TRBV6-3
CASSYTGGGTYNEQFF
>TRBV20-1
CSAREREAFF
>TRBV27
CASSSRHGTSTDTQYF
>TRBV4-2
CASSQDQHQPQHF
>TRBV10-3
CAISESNRGLYEQYF